This TCR beta chain was profiled in a study of cytomegalovirus exposure and HLA in healthy donors. Whole-study results and caveats: Cytomegalovirus association was listed for 164 TCR beta chains.

On this clone: Its antigen is unknown.

V gave up 8 bases and J gave up 10 bases, with 24 bases separating them. The CDR3 loop spans 16 amino acids. Germline loops: CDR1 SGHVS, CDR2 FQNEAQ. Produced via immunoSEQ multiplex PCR; TCRdb's table is partial and in-frame only. Among approximately 120,000 clones listed, about 91% were seen once. The clonotype originates from a woman under 30 in good health and CMV-seronegative. The sequenced sample was PBMCs. The chain links TRBV7-8 to TRBJ1-6; tentative D call: TRBD1 (6 bases). CDR3 amino acids: CASRLLEGGRGSPLHF. The CDR3 DNA sequence: TGTGCCAGCCGACTCCTCGAGGGGGGGAGAGGGTCACCCCTCCACTTT. The entire variable domain, with the rest obtained from reference TRBV7-8 and TRBJ1-6, is as follows: GAGVSQSPRYKVAKRGQDVALRCDPISGHVSLFWYQQALGQGPEFLTYFQNEAQLDKSGLPSDRFFAERPEGSVSTLKIQRTQQEDSAVYLCASRLLEGGRGSPLHFGNGTRLTVT.